What follows is one T cell receptor beta chain and its context. Its target is not known. CDR3 length equals 15 residues. V dropped 5 bases and J dropped 6 bases, with 17 bases sitting between them. Germline V gene lookup returns CDR1 LNHNV and CDR2 YYDKDF (reference sequence). The sample comes from a study of CD8 T cells in Susac syndrome. For the study at large: The Susac syndrome patients that were sequenced included over five with active disease and fewer than 10 in remission. When their blood was taken, patients with Susac syndrome were therapy-naive, taking corticosteroids, or taking intravenous immunoglobulin alone. Study-wide findings and caveats: The authors acknowledged that the study's TCR sequencing and HLA analysis involved relatively few individuals.

Random hexamers primed reverse transcription of about 0.5 to 1 ug RNA. Across 54 Vbeta and 13 Jbeta, immunoSEQ multiplex PCR amplified TCR beta CDR3. One entry per CDR3 protein results from TCRdb running MiXCR on the immunoSEQ multiplex PCR reads. Counted here are approximately 210,000 distinct CDR3 sequences, about 94% occurring once; the ten biggest clones make up 0.15%. The clonotype comes from a human donor with Susac syndrome. Sequenced sample: CD4+ T cells from PBMCs. This chain joins TRBV15 and TRBJ1-5; D ambiguous. This CDR3 reads CATSPGTAIGQPQHF. The CDR3 DNA reads as TGTGCCACCAGCCCCGGTACAGCTATAGGTCAGCCCCAGCATTTT.